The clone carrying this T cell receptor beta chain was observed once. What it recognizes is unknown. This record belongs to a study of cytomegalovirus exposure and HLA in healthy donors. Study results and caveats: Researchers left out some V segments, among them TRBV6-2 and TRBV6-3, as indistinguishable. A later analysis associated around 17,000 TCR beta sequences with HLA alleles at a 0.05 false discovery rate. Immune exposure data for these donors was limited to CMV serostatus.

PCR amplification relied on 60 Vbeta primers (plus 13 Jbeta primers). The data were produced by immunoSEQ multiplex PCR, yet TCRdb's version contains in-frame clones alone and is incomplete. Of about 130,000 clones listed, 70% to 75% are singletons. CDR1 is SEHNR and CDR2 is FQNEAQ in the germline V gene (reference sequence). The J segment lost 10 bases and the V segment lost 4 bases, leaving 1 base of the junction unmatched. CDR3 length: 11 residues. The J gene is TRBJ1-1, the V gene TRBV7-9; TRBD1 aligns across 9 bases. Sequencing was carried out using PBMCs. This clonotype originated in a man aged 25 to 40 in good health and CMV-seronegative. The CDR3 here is CASSSDRGAFF. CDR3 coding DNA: TGTGCCAGCAGCTCGGACAGGGGAGCTTTCTTT.